What follows are 10 T cell receptor beta chains derived from one specimen sequenced in a study of metastatic and nonmetastatic thyroid tumors. MiXCR reprocessed the PCR reads for TCRdb. The data hold 53,000 or so clones, with 20% to 25% observed a single time. Every patient was untreated before thyroid surgery. Sequenced sample: blood. The receptors were sampled from a female donor with papillary thyroid cancer or a benign thyroid nodule (not recorded which). Some clones in this sample may be carry-over from other donors' samples.

Ten or more counts support this clone. The same CDR3 also results from other DNA sequences found in this sample. The rearrangement joins TRBV20-1 to TRBJ2-7, with 15 nucleotides matching TRBD2. With 5 bases clipped from V and 7 bases from J, the junction kept 9 bases outside the gene matches. CDR3 size: 15 residues. Germline values: CDR1 DFQATT, CDR2 SNEGSKA (reference sequence). In nucleotides, the CDR3 is TGCAGTGCTGGACTAGCGGGAGGGACCGATGGGGAGCAGTACTTC. Protein product: CSAGLAGGTDGEQYF.

Comment on this clone: The CDR3 ends on some other residue instead of the conserved phenylalanine or tryptophan, so this is likely a read error. The CDR3 DNA reads TGTGCCAGCAGCGGCGGTATCTACAATGAGCAGTTCTAC. Residues: CASSGGIYNEQFY. V usage is TRBV6-1 and J usage is TRBJ2-1, with no clear D. Germline loops: CDR1 MNHNS, CDR2 SASEGT. The CDR3 has 13 amino acids. V was cut by 6 bases and J by 3 bases, with 9 bases left in between.

This clone has at least ten counts. Distinct nucleotide sequences in the sample also encode this CDR3. The chain combines TRBV11-2 with TRBJ2-3, with a weak D call TRBD2 (6 bases). V was pared by 1 base and J by 3 bases, with 14 bases between. The V gene's germline CDR1 is SGHAT and CDR2 FQNNGV. The CDR3 is 16 amino acids. As DNA, the CDR3 is TGTGCCAGCAGCTTAGTGGGGGGAGTTGGAACAGATACGCAGTATTTT. Translating gives CASSLVGGVGTDTQYF.

The table lists this clone with many counts. V usage is TRBV28 and J usage is TRBJ2-3, with D perhaps matching TRBD2 (6 bases). Germline V gene lookup returns CDR1 MDHEN and CDR2 SYDVKM. The V end was cut by 3 bases, the J end by 5 bases, with 9 bases between. This CDR3 has 13 amino acids. The DNA for the CDR3 is TGTGCCAGCAGTTTCGGGGGTATAGATACGCAGTATTTT. Its translation: CASSFGGIDTQYF. The variable domain in full, with the rest retrieved from reference TRBV28 and TRBJ2-3, is DVKVTQSSRYLVKRTGEKVFLECVQDMDHENMFWYRQDPGLGLRLIYFSYDVKMKEKGDIPEGYSVSREKKERFSLILESASTNQTSMYLCASSFGGIDTQYFGPGTRLTVL.

This chain joins TRBV6-1 and TRBJ1-1; D not resolved. V lost 6 bases to trimming and J lost 11 bases, with 19 bases between them. This CDR3 spans 13 amino acids. Germline lookup yields CDR1 MNHNS and CDR2 SASEGT. CDR3 DNA: TGTGCCAGCAGCCCCCGGGCAGAGTCGAAGGCTTTCTTT. Protein: CASSPRAESKAFF.

Only a few counts were recorded for this clone. This chain joins TRBV20-1 and TRBJ1-2, with D hard to call. V was clipped by 5 bases and J by 4 bases, with 23 bases between them. Germline V gene lookup returns CDR1 DFQATT and CDR2 SNEGSKA (reference sequence). The CDR3 totals 16 residues. Here the CDR3 reads CSAASRYKKAIYGYTF. CDR3 coding DNA: TGCAGTGCTGCTTCAAGATACAAGAAGGCAATCTATGGCTACACCTTC.

This clone came up once. One junction end disagrees with the germline gene, perhaps due to a read error. V is TRBV6-1 and J is TRBJ2-7, with D unclear. The CDR3 extends over 15 amino acids. CDR1 and CDR2 (germline): MNHNS, SASEGT. The CDR3 DNA reads TGTGCAAGCACTCTGCGTCGGCACGCCGCCTACGAGCAGTACTTC. This gives the protein CASTLRRHAAYEQYF.

This clone appeared many times. The chain carries TRBV6-1 and TRBJ1-5; 7 nucleotides line up with TRBD1. Germline loops: CDR1 MNHNS, CDR2 SASEGT. The V and J ends lost 6 bases and 0 bases, in that order; junction bases with no gene match: 8. The CDR3 is 16 residues long. CDR3 bases: TGTGCCAGCAGGACGGTGGGGACAGCTAGCAATCAGCCCCAGCATTTT. It specifies CASRTVGTASNQPQHF.

With respect to this clone: An end of the junction differs from the germline gene, which may be a read error. CDR3 DNA: TGTGCCAGCACCTCGGACAGGAGCTATTGCTACGCCTTC. It translates to CASTSDRSYCYAF. The chain has TRBV2 and TRBJ1-2; 7 nucleotides line up with TRBD1. The germline V gene encodes CDR1 SNHLY and CDR2 FYNNEI. The CDR3 has 13 residues.

Of note for this clone: Sequence at one end of the junction differs from germline and may be a read error. This chain connects TRBV28 to TRBJ1-1; D gene unclear. Germline CDR1 MDHEN, CDR2 SYDVKM. The CDR3 has 14 amino acids. The CDR3 nucleotides read TGTGCCAGCAACCCCGTACAGCCGAACACTGAATCTTTCTTT. Protein sequence: CASNPVQPNTESFF. The full variable domain, rest sourced from reference TRBV28 and TRBJ1-1, is DVKVTQSSRYLVKRTGEKVFLECVQDMDHENMFWYRQDPGLGLRLIYFSYDVKMKEKGDIPEGYSVSREKKERFSLILESASTNQTSMYLCASNPVQPNTESFFGQGTRLTVV.